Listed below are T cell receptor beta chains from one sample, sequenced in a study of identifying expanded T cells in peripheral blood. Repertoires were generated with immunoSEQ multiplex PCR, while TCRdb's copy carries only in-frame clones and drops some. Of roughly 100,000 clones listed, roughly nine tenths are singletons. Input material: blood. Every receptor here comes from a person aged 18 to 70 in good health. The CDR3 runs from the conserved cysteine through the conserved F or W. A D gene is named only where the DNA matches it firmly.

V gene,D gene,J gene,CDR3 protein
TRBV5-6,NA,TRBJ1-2,CASSLGSYGYTF
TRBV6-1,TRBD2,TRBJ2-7,CASSEDVGGAYEQYF
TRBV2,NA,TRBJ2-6,CASSDLLPGANVLTF
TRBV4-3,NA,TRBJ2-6,CASSQDTRYNVLTF
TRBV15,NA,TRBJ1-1,CATNIKRDTANEAFF
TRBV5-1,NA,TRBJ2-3,CASSRVGGFVLKTDTQYF
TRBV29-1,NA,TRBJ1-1,CSAGTGTTEAFF
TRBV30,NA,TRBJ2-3,CAWLDRHTQYF
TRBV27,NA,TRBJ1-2,CASSGGNYGYTF
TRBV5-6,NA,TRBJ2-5,CASSLGLSAKNQETQYF
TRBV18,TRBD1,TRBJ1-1,CASSPYGQGAEAFF
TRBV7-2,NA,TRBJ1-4,CASSGDGNNEKLFF
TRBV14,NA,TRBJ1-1,CASSYSHPGTQNLMNTEAFF
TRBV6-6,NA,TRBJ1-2,CASSFGTGTYYGYTF
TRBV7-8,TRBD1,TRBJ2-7,CASSLAGTGNYEQYF